The 9 T cell receptor delta chains given below trace back to one sample, sequenced in a study of γδ T cells in repeated Plasmodium falciparum infection. TCRdb re-analyzed the multiplex PCR reads via CATT. The table shows 70,000 to 95,000 delta-chain clones, with approximately 1.5% occurring only once. Bulk repertoires came from Vgamma9/Vdelta2+ or Vdelta2-negative gammadelta T cells flow-sorted from PBMC. What was sequenced was gamma-delta T cells from blood. The receptors were sampled from a pool of human donors (malaria-infected and uninfected, not separated).

This clone was seen a handful of times. A read error may be the cause here, since a much bigger clone is one base away. This chain connects TRDV1 to TRDJ1; D ambiguous. No J segment appears in TCRdb, so it was assigned here by matching the sequence to germline. The CDR3 consists of 14 residues. Trimming cost V 4 bases and J 2 bases, with 11 bases left between them. Germline V gives CDR1 TSWWSYY, CDR2 QGS. Here the CDR3 reads CALGGMPKTDKLIF. In DNA, the CDR3 is TGTGCTCTTGGGGGAATGCCGAAGACCGATAAACTCATCTTT.

This clone was recorded at least ten times. The rearrangement uses TRDV1 and TRDJ1; 11 bases agree with TRDD3. CDR1 TSWWSYY and CDR2 QGS come from the germline V gene. The CDR3 has 14 residues. J lost 8 bases, V lost 2 bases, and 4 bases had no gene match. CDR3 residues: CALGEDWGIMKLIF. DNA for the CDR3: TGTGCTCTTGGGGAAGACTGGGGGATAATGAAACTCATCTTT.

Ten or more counts support this clone. A far larger clone is one base from this, pointing to a likely read error. Different DNA sequences within this sample yield the same CDR3. The chain joins TRDV1 to TRDJ1; TRDD3 is a possible D gene (7 bases). V was cut by 3 bases and J by 0 bases, with 32 bases left in between. Germline V gene lookup returns CDR1 TSWWSYY and CDR2 QGS. CDR3 length equals 22 residues. This CDR3 reads CALGEPLHLPSSTGVHTDKLIF. The CDR3 DNA reads as TGTGCTCTTGGGGAGCCCCTTCATCTTCCTTCTAGTACTGGGGTGCACACCGATAAACTCATCTTT.

This clone was seen more than once but under ten times. This sequence is one base from a far larger clone and is likely a read error. Other DNA sequences of this sample code for an identical CDR3. The chain has TRDV2 and TRDJ1; TRDD3 agrees at 12 bases. The J gene was missing in TCRdb and was found by matching the end of the DNA to germline. The germline CDR1 and CDR2 sequences are GEAIGNYY and EKD. The CDR3 totals 17 residues. The CDR3 reads CACDTLGDTEDTDKLIF. The DNA of the CDR3 is TGTGCTTGTGACACTCTGGGGGATACGGAAGACACCGATAAACTCATCTTT.

Many counts were recorded for this clone. The protein TCRdb gives is from a much larger clone and does not agree with this DNA's translation at residue 3, likely a read error; the protein shown here comes from the DNA. J is TRDJ1 and V is TRDV1; 10 bases are shared with TRDD3. The CDR3 extends over 21 amino acids. Germline values: CDR1 TSWWSYY, CDR2 QGS. The CDR3: CAPGDSAFLRAGGYCPDKLIF. The CDR3 coding sequence is TGTGCTCCTGGGGACTCGGCCTTCCTCCGGGCTGGGGGATATTGCCCCGATAAACTCATCTTT.

Comment on this clone: It differs at one base from a far larger clone, so likely a read error. This same CDR3 is encoded by further DNA sequences in the sample. This chain connects TRDV2 to TRDJ2; 11 nucleotides align to TRDD3. As TCRdb names no J gene, one was assigned here on the basis of a DNA match to germline. The CDR3 consists of 17 residues. The germline V gene has CDR1 GEAIGNYY and CDR2 EKD. The CDR3 region has the DNA TGTGCCTGTGACACTCTGGGGGATACAAATTTGACGGCACAACTCTTCTTT. Protein sequence: CACDTLGDTNLTAQLFF.

Worth noting for this clone: Translating this DNA gives a protein that differs at residue 8 from the TCRdb one, which belongs to a much larger clone; a read error is likely, and the protein shown is this translation. The V and J genes are TRDV2 and TRDJ1; 7 bases are shared with TRDD3. Because TCRdb records no J gene, it was assigned here through a match of the DNA to germline. CDR1 and CDR2 (germline): GEAIGNYY, EKD. The CDR3 is 17 residues long. With V trimmed by 3 bases and J by 0 bases, 12 bases remained unmatched. CDR3 bases: TGTGCCTGTGACTCCTTACTGAGGGATACCGACACCGATAAACTCATCTTT. Its translation is CACDSLLRDTDTDKLIF.

This clone was counted only a few times. A read error is likely here: a far larger clone is one base away. Distinct nucleotide sequences in the sample also encode this CDR3. The V and J genes are TRDV1 and TRDJ1; possible D gene TRDD3, 5 bases. V lost 8 bases and J lost 0, with 31 bases in between. Per the germline V gene, CDR1 is TSWWSYY and CDR2 is QGS. CDR3 length: 20 amino acids. This CDR3 is CALPTELRGGYRGYTDKLIF. DNA of the CDR3: TGTGCTCTTCCGACCGAACTACGAGGGGGGTACAGGGGGTACACCGATAAACTCATCTTT.

This clone was seen only a few times. For this DNA, TCRdb reports the protein of a much larger clone, which diverges at residue 5, most likely from a read error; the protein presented here is translated directly from the DNA. The V and J genes are TRDV2 and TRDJ1; D remains unclear. The CDR3 consists of 15 residues. V lost 3 bases, J lost 0 bases, and 13 bases lay in between. Germline values: CDR1 GEAIGNYY, CDR2 EKD. CDR3 sequence (DNA): TGTGCCTGTGACCCCGGCGAAGTGTACACCGATAAACTCATCTTT. As protein: CACDPGEVYTDKLIF.